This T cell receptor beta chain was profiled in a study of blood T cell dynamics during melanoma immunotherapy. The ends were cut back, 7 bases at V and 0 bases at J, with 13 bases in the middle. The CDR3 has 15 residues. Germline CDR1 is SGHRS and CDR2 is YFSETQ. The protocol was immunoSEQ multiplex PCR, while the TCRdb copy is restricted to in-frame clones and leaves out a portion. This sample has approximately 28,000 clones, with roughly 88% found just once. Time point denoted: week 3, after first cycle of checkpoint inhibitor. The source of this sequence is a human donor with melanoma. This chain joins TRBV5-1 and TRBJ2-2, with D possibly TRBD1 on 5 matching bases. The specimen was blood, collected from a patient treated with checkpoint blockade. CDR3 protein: CASVTGTANTGELFF. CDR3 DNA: TGCGCCAGCGTTACAGGAACAGCGAACACCGGGGAGCTGTTTTTT. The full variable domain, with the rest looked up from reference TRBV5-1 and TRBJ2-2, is KAGVTQTPRYLIKTRGQQVTLSCSPISGHRSVSWYQQTPGQGLQFLFEYFSETQRNKGNFPGRFSGRQFSNSRSEMNVSTLELGDSALYLCASVTGTANTGELFFGEGSRLTVL.